This TCR beta chain was sequenced for a study of post-analysis software for immune sequencing data. General study points: Multiple sclerosis was associated with a significant reduction in normalized Chao1 diversity relative to controls. Controls had lower frequencies than patients of five or six TRBV segments, which included TRBV5-6, TRBV5-1 and TRBV20-1.

J lost 9 bases, V lost 6 bases, and 14 bases had no gene match. Germline assignment: CDR1 SGHVS and CDR2 FQNEAQ. This CDR3 has 15 residues. Prepared TCR beta cDNA libraries contained unique molecular identifiers. Input populations of about 0.9 to 10 million T cells gave rise to 500,000 to 600,000 cDNA molecules. From the PCR reads, TCRdb called clonotypes with MiXCR, one entry per CDR3 protein. Here the sample spans over 300,000 distinct CDR3 sequences, around 33% being singletons. This clonotype was detected a few times. No antigen is known for it. This TCR came from a girl aged 10-17 years with multiple sclerosis. The gene calls are TRBV7-8 and TRBJ1-2, with 9 bases lining up with TRBD1. Material for sequencing was blood. The CDR3 nucleotides are TGTGCCAGCAGACAGGGGGCACGGAGTTACCATCGCTACACCTTC. Amino acids: CASRQGARSYHRYTF.